The next 28 T cell receptor beta chains were all read from a single sample in a study of blood T cell repertoires in COVID-19. The assay was immunoSEQ multiplex PCR, and TCRdb's table has in-frame clones only and misses some. The sample contains some 150,000 clones, roughly nine tenths of which appear only once. Sequenced sample: peripheral blood. The source is a woman in her sixties with COVID-19, enrolled during active disease.

The genes are TRBV6-6 and TRBJ2-5; D is uncertain. The V gene's germline CDR1 is MNHNY and CDR2 SVGAGI (reference sequence). Deletions cut 0 bases from V and 4 bases from J, with 9 bases between. This CDR3 contains 14 residues. Written as DNA, the CDR3 is TGTGCCAGCAGTTACTCGAGGTCCGGAGAGACCCAGTACTTC. Encoded protein: CASSYSRSGETQYF.

The gene calls are TRBV12-3 or TRBV12-4 and TRBJ2-1, with D possibly matching TRBD1 (5 bases). The length of the CDR3 is 13 residues. V dropped 3 bases and J dropped 7 bases, with 10 bases sitting between them. This chain's CDR3 is CASSFTGSNEQFF. The CDR3 region has the DNA TGTGCCAGCAGTTTTACAGGCTCGAATGAGCAGTTCTTC.

This clone was seen only a few times. The rearrangement links TRBV3-1 (or the pseudogene TRBV3-2) to TRBJ2-3; D is possibly TRBD2 (6 bases). Germline V gene data show CDR1 as LGHDT and CDR2 as YNNKEL (reference sequence). V lost 1 base and J 2 bases, leaving 19 bases between the germline ends. This CDR3 is built from 18 residues. CDR3 in amino acids: CASSQGVGEVVVTDTQYF. For the CDR3, the DNA is TGTGCCAGCAGCCAAGGAGTGGGGGAGGTTGTCGTCACAGATACGCAGTATTTT.

This clone was recorded once. The chain recombines TRBV11-2 with TRBJ2-5, with 7 bases matching TRBD2. The V and J ends lost 1 base and 6 bases, in that order; junction bases with no gene match: 11. The CDR3 is made up of 16 amino acids. Germline loops: CDR1 SGHAT, CDR2 FQNNGV. The CDR3 sequence is CASSLVRGDLSKTQYF. The DNA of the CDR3 is TGTGCCAGCAGCTTAGTACGGGGGGACCTTTCAAAGACCCAGTACTTC.

This chain joins TRBV4-2 and TRBJ1-1; D perhaps matches TRBD1 (6 bases). Germline V lookup: CDR1 LGHNA, CDR2 YNFKEQ. V lost 5 bases and J lost 5, with 12 bases in between. This CDR3 comprises 13 residues. CDR3 region: CASSKGEGTEAFF. The CDR3 region has the DNA TGTGCCAGCAGCAAGGGGGAAGGGACTGAAGCTTTCTTT.

The V gene is TRBV7-2, the J gene TRBJ2-7; TRBD2 matches at 12 bases. CDR3 size: 15 residues. Germline trimming cut 0 bases from V and 7 bases from J; bases unmatched to any gene: 4. Per germline, CDR1 SGHTA and CDR2 FQGNSA. The CDR3 region has the DNA TGTGCCAGCAGCTTAGCCTCTAGCGGGAGGGATGAGCAGTACTTC. Protein: CASSLASSGRDEQYF.

This sequence joins TRBV5-6 and TRBJ2-1, with D tentatively TRBD1 (5 bases). V was trimmed by 5 bases and J by 4 bases, leaving 7 bases between them. Per germline, CDR1 SGHDT and CDR2 YYEEEE. The CDR3 extends over 12 amino acids. The CDR3 DNA sequence: TGTGCCAGCAGTAGGGGTTACAATGAGCAGTTCTTC. Protein: CASSRGYNEQFF.

Here the CDR3 reads CASSKAYRGEQYF. The CDR3 nucleotides are TGTGCCAGCAGCAAAGCCTACAGGGGGGAGCAGTACTTC. The chain recombines TRBV21-1 with TRBJ2-7; TRBD1 reflects the table's D call only, with no check against the DNA. TRBV21-1 has pseudogene status. This CDR3 contains 13 residues.

The V call is TRBV9, the J call TRBJ2-7; TRBD2 matches 9 bases. Germline values: CDR1 SGDLS, CDR2 YYNGEE. The CDR3 runs to 16 residues. J was trimmed by 4 bases and V by 0 bases; bases with no gene match: 8. In nucleotides, the CDR3 is TGTGCCAGCAGCGTAGGTGCTAGCGGGACGGATTACGAGCAGTACTTC. Amino acid sequence: CASSVGASGTDYEQYF.

The chain recombines TRBV5-1 with TRBJ2-3; 7 bases are shared with TRBD1. V was clipped by 4 bases and J by 2 bases; unmatched bases: 7. Per the germline V gene, CDR1 is SGHRS and CDR2 is YFSETQ. The CDR3 runs to 15 residues. In nucleotides, the CDR3 is TGCGCCAGCAGCATGGGACAGATCCTCACAGATACGCAGTATTTT. Protein sequence: CASSMGQILTDTQYF.

The J gene is TRBJ2-7, the V gene TRBV10-3; TRBD2 matches 8 bases. CDR3 length: 12 amino acids. Germline V lookup: CDR1 ENHRY, CDR2 SYGVKD. After removal of 11 bases from V and 7 bases from J, the junction contained 10 bases not matched to a gene. The CDR3 region is CASREGLGEQYF. The CDR3 nucleotides are TGTGCCTCTCGGGAGGGCCTTGGAGAGCAGTACTTC.

Worth noting for this clone: At one end, the junction sequence differs from germline, possibly due to a read error. This chain links TRBV29-1 with TRBJ2-3; TRBD1 matches 7 bases. This CDR3 has 13 residues. In germline, CDR1 is SQVTM, CDR2 ANQGSEA. The CDR3 DNA reads as TGCAGCCATATGAGGGGGCGTGGAGATCCGCAGTATTTT. Residues: CSHMRGRGDPQYF.

The V call is TRBV21-1, the J call TRBJ2-4; TRBD1 was called by the table and not checked on the DNA. TRBV21-1 is listed as a pseudogene. This CDR3 has 14 amino acids. CDR3 loop: CASSNWDRKNIQYF. The CDR3 DNA is TGTGCCAGCAGCAACTGGGACAGAAAAAACATTCAGTACTTC.

The chain employs TRBV19 and TRBJ2-1; the D gene is possibly TRBD2 (6 bases). The CDR3 consists of 16 residues. Trimming pared 0 bases from V and 1 base from J, leaving 10 bases between. Germline V gene data show CDR1 as LNHDA and CDR2 as SQIVND (reference sequence). The DNA of the CDR3 is TGTGCCAGTAGTATAGAGGTGGCGGGATCCTACAATGAGCAGTTCTTC. Amino acids: CASSIEVAGSYNEQFF.

The chain links TRBV19 to TRBJ1-2; 9 bases are a match to TRBD1. The CDR3 covers 16 residues. CDR1 and CDR2 from the germline V gene are LNHDA and SQIVND (reference sequence). Germline trimming cut 3 bases from V and 4 bases from J; bases unmatched to any gene: 9. The CDR3 region has the DNA TGTGCCAGTAGTATGCGTACAGGGGGCACGGGCTATGGCTACACCTTC. Translated, it gives CASSMRTGGTGYGYTF. Using reference TRBV19 and TRBJ1-2 for the parts outside the CDR3, the full variable domain is DGGITQSPKYLFRKEGQNVTLSCEQNLNHDAMYWYRQDPGQGLRLIYYSQIVNDFQKGDIAEGYSVSREKKESFPLTVTSAQKNPTAFYLCASSMRTGGTGYGYTFGSGTRLTVV.

J is TRBJ2-3 and V is TRBV3-1 (or the pseudogene TRBV3-2), with D perhaps matching TRBD2 (6 bases). V was trimmed by 3 bases and J by 3 bases, leaving 13 bases between them. The CDR3 loop spans 15 amino acids. Germline V gives CDR1 LGHDT, CDR2 YNNKEL (reference sequence). CDR3 bases: TGTGCCAGCAGCCAGGGGGGTAGCGGTACAGATACGCAGTATTTT. It encodes CASSQGGSGTDTQYF.

CDR3 nucleotides: TGTGCCACCAGCAGAGGAACAGGGAACAATTCACCCCTCCACTTT. It codes for CATSRGTGNNSPLHF. The J gene is TRBJ1-6, the V gene TRBV15; D perhaps matches TRBD1 (6 bases). CDR1 and CDR2 from the germline V gene are LNHNV and YYDKDF (reference sequence). Trimming stripped 1 base from V and 7 bases from J, with 11 bases between. The CDR3 loop spans 15 amino acids.

The chain joins TRBV29-1 to TRBJ1-2; 8 bases agree with TRBD1. Germline loops: CDR1 SQVTM, CDR2 ANQGSEA. With 6 bases clipped from V and 5 bases from J, the junction kept 8 bases outside the gene matches. CDR3 length: 13 amino acids. CDR3 region: CSVGQVASYGYTF. The CDR3 DNA follows: TGCAGCGTGGGACAGGTCGCCTCGTATGGCTACACCTTC.

The chain combines TRBV9 with TRBJ2-2; 14 nucleotides agree with TRBD2. This CDR3 region has 17 residues. CDR1 SGDLS and CDR2 YYNGEE come from the germline V gene. J lost 7 bases, V lost 3 bases, and 8 bases had no gene match. The DNA of the CDR3 is TGTGCCAGCAGCGCGGGACTAGCGGGAGAGCGCGGCGGGGAGCTGTTTTTT. It encodes CASSAGLAGERGGELFF. Combining the CDR3 with reference TRBV9 and TRBJ2-2 gives the whole variable domain DSGVTQTPKHLITATGQRVTLRCSPRSGDLSVYWYQQSLDQGLQFLIQYYNGEERAKGNILERFSAQQFPDLHSELNLSSLELGDSALYFCASSAGLAGERGGELFFGEGSRLTVL.

V and J are TRBV27 and TRBJ1-2; 12 bases map to TRBD1. Trimming took 5 bases from V and 8 from J; bases not matched to a gene: 9. This CDR3 region has 15 residues. CDR1 and CDR2 from the germline V gene are MNHEY and SMNVEV (reference sequence). The CDR3 DNA reads as TGTGCCAGCAGTCCCCGGGACAGGGGGCCGCCCGGCTACACCTTC. Translation gives CASSPRDRGPPGYTF.

A single count supports this clone. The gene calls are TRBV19 and TRBJ1-2, with TRBD1 matching 10 bases. Germline lookup yields CDR1 LNHDA and CDR2 SQIVND (reference sequence). The J segment lost 7 bases and the V segment lost 6 bases, leaving 29 bases of the junction unmatched. There are 21 residues in the CDR3. The CDR3 DNA is TGTGCCAGTAGGATCCGGGGCCGGGGGACAGGGGCGGGATTACTCGCGCCTGGCTACACCTTC. It specifies CASRIRGRGTGAGLLAPGYTF.

The table lists this clone with a few counts. The V gene is TRBV6-2 or TRBV6-3, the J gene TRBJ2-1; no definite D call. The CDR3 contains 18 residues. CDR1 and CDR2 from the germline V gene are MNHEY and SVGEGT. Trimming took off 4 bases at V and 0 bases at J, with 19 bases between the two ends. CDR3 residues: CASSSLVAGLSSYNEQFF. The CDR3 DNA reads as TGTGCCAGCAGTTCCCTCGTGGCAGGTCTAAGCTCCTACAATGAGCAGTTCTTC.

The J gene is TRBJ2-7, the V gene TRBV5-1, with TRBD2 identical over 11 bases. The trim removed 1 base at V and 2 bases at J, leaving 5 bases unmatched. The CDR3 is made up of 16 amino acids. Germline V gene lookup returns CDR1 SGHRS and CDR2 YFSETQ. Written as DNA, the CDR3 is TGCGCCAGCAGCTTGAGGACTAGCGGGCTACCCTACGAGCAGTACTTC. It translates to CASSLRTSGLPYEQYF. The entire variable domain, with the rest obtained from reference TRBV5-1 and TRBJ2-7, is as follows: KAGVTQTPRYLIKTRGQQVTLSCSPISGHRSVSWYQQTPGQGLQFLFEYFSETQRNKGNFPGRFSGRQFSNSRSEMNVSTLELGDSALYLCASSLRTSGLPYEQYFGPGTRLTVT.

The chain combines TRBV19 with TRBJ1-6, with D possibly being TRBD1 (5 bases). Germline CDR1 reads LNHDA; CDR2 reads SQIVND (reference sequence). This CDR3 spans 13 amino acids. V lost 7 bases to trimming and J lost 7 bases, with 11 bases between them. DNA for the CDR3: TGTGCCAGTACCAGGGTAGGAAATTCACCCCTCCACTTT. Protein product: CASTRVGNSPLHF.

The V and J genes are TRBV6-6 and TRBJ2-7, with 8 nucleotides matching TRBD1. This CDR3 is built from 16 residues. V was clipped by 2 bases and J by 0 bases; unmatched bases: 6. Germline CDR1 is MNHNY and CDR2 is SVGAGI (reference sequence). In DNA form, the CDR3 reads TGTGCCAGCAGTTACCCAACCGGGACAGGCTCCTACGAGCAGTACTTC. It translates to CASSYPTGTGSYEQYF.

This clone was observed a few times. V and J are TRBV19 and TRBJ2-1; D perhaps matches TRBD2 (6 bases). This CDR3 region has 15 residues. Trimming left V 5 bases short and J 7 bases short, with 18 bases between. The V gene's germline CDR1 is LNHDA and CDR2 SQIVND (reference sequence). The CDR3 here is CASSSAGTQKNEQFF. Written as DNA, the CDR3 is TGTGCCAGTAGTTCGGCGGGGACTCAAAAAAATGAGCAGTTCTTC. Full variable domain (remainder filled in from reference TRBV19 and TRBJ2-1): DGGITQSPKYLFRKEGQNVTLSCEQNLNHDAMYWYRQDPGQGLRLIYYSQIVNDFQKGDIAEGYSVSREKKESFPLTVTSAQKNPTAFYLCASSSAGTQKNEQFFGPGTRLTVL.

This clone has only a few counts. V is TRBV27 and J is TRBJ2-1; 12 bases are shared with TRBD2. This CDR3 is built from 18 residues. The V gene's germline CDR1 is MNHEY and CDR2 SMNVEV (reference sequence). J lost 1 base, V lost 4 bases, and 8 bases had no gene match. This CDR3 reads CASSYGGLAGNSYNEQFF. DNA for the CDR3: TGTGCCAGCAGTTACGGAGGACTAGCGGGAAATTCCTACAATGAGCAGTTCTTC.

The CDR3 loop reads CASSTGQGLTLHF. In DNA form, the CDR3 reads TGTGCCAGCAGCACTGGACAGGGTCTGACCCTCCACTTT. The chain carries TRBV9 and TRBJ1-6; TRBD1 aligns across 8 bases. V dropped 4 bases and J dropped 14; count of bases not matched to a gene: 8. There are 13 residues in the CDR3. Germline-derived CDR1 and CDR2 are SGDLS and YYNGEE.